The clone carrying this T cell receptor (beta chain) was counted a few times. Its antigen is still unknown. This sample stems from a study of T cell repertoires in cytomegalovirus infection. Across the whole study: Both a matching HLA type and CMV infection were indicated by public TCR beta signatures. Findings of the study overall: CMV-specific TCR beta clonotypes restricted by HLA-C were the ones dominating the ex vivo response. Accumulated public TCR beta family frequency recognized individuals carrying CMV together with the relevant HLA.

V lost 4 bases, J lost 3 bases, and 13 bases lay in between. The CDR3 totals 15 residues. CDR1 and CDR2 (germline): SGHVS, FNYEAQ. TCRdb re-called the reads through MiXCR, storing one row per CDR3 protein. The sample comprises about 530,000 distinct CDR3 sequences, roughly 29% of which are singletons, and about 13% rests with the top ten. This TCR was sampled from a human donor in good health (CMV status not recorded). Some clones in this sample may be carry-over from other donors' samples. The genes are TRBV7-6 and TRBJ1-3; D ambiguous. The sample comprised PBMCs. Here the CDR3 DNA reads TGTGCCAGCAGCTCGGAAAGAGGCTTTGGAAACACCATATATTTT. This codes for CASSSERGFGNTIYF.